This T cell receptor beta chain originates from a study of blood T cell repertoires in COVID-19. Points on this clone: Within the sample, other DNA sequences also encode this same CDR3.

Sequenced by immunoSEQ multiplex PCR; TCRdb stores in-frame clones only, minus some. The sample yields about 280,000 clones, 90% seen once. CDR3 size: 14 residues. V shed 3 bases, J shed 5 bases, and the junction held 1 base outside the gene matches. The germline CDR1 and CDR2 sequences are GTSNPN and SVGIG (reference sequence). V is TRBV30 and J is TRBJ2-2; TRBD2 agrees at 12 bases. The sequence was collected from a woman between 18 and 29 years old with acute COVID-19. The sequenced material came from PBMCs or T cells enriched from blood (not recorded which). The DNA for the CDR3 is TGTGCCTGGAGACTAGCGGGAGGTACCGGGGAGCTGTTTTTT. Amino acids: CAWRLAGGTGELFF.